Below are 19 T cell receptor beta chains sequenced from a single sample in a study of blood T cell repertoires in COVID-19. Here immunoSEQ multiplex PCR was the method, and the copy in TCRdb shows in-frame clones only, minus some. The repertoire holds 100,000 to 120,000 clones, with about 88% as singletons. Specimen: peripheral blood. The source is a woman in her 70s who had recovered from COVID-19.

The genes are TRBV7-2 and TRBJ2-3, with D possibly TRBD2 on 5 matching bases. The germline CDR1 and CDR2 sequences are SGHTA and FQGNSA. V was shortened by 2 bases and J by 5 bases, with 17 bases between the two germline ends. The CDR3 contains 16 residues. For the CDR3, the DNA is TGTGCCAGCAGCTTAACACAGCGACACGGGGTAGATACGCAGTATTTT. Its protein product is CASSLTQRHGVDTQYF. Full variable domain (remainder filled in from reference TRBV7-2 and TRBJ2-3): GAGVSQSPSNKVTEKGKDVELRCDPISGHTALYWYRQSLGQGLEFLIYFQGNSAPDKSGLPSDRFSAERTGGSVSTLTIQRTQQEDSAVYLCASSLTQRHGVDTQYFGPGTRLTVL.

The J gene is TRBJ1-1, the V gene TRBV28, with TRBD1 as a possible D gene (5 bases). The CDR3 is 13 amino acids. With 3 bases removed from V and 11 bases from J, the gap between germline ends came to 16 bases. CDR1 is MDHEN and CDR2 is SYDVKM in the germline V gene. The CDR3 DNA reads as TGTGCCAGCAGTTTTTGGGGCGGGATTTCTGCTTTCTTT. Translated: CASSFWGGISAFF. Using reference TRBV28 and TRBJ1-1 for the parts outside the CDR3, the full variable domain is DVKVTQSSRYLVKRTGEKVFLECVQDMDHENMFWYRQDPGLGLRLIYFSYDVKMKEKGDIPEGYSVSREKKERFSLILESASTNQTSMYLCASSFWGGISAFFGQGTRLTVV.

In this sample, this clone turned up a few times. The chain uses TRBV7-3 and TRBJ2-2; D is uncertain. The CDR3 covers 14 residues. CDR1 and CDR2 from the germline V gene are SGHTA and FQGTGA. V was trimmed by 0 bases and J by 2 bases, leaving 4 bases between them. The CDR3 reads CASSLTANTGELFF. DNA of the CDR3: TGTGCCAGCAGCTTAACGGCTAACACCGGGGAGCTGTTTTTT.

This clone occurred once. This chain connects TRBV28 to TRBJ1-2; D is unclear. Looked up from germline, CDR1 is MDHEN and CDR2 is SYDVKM. The CDR3 runs 11 residues. V was cut by 3 bases and J by 8 bases, with 7 bases left in between. CDR3 in amino acids: CASSFGVGYTF. The CDR3 bases are TGTGCCAGCAGTTTCGGGGTCGGCTACACCTTC.

The chain uses TRBV4-2 and TRBJ2-7, with a tentative D call TRBD1 (5 bases). CDR1 LGHNA and CDR2 YNFKEQ come from the germline V gene. V lost 0 bases and J lost 0, with 6 bases in between. CDR3 length: 14 amino acids. As DNA, the CDR3 is TGTGCCAGCAGCCAAGACAGGGTCTCCTACGAGCAGTACTTC. It is translated as CASSQDRVSYEQYF.

The J gene is TRBJ1-6, the V gene TRBV9; D is uncertain. Germline assignment: CDR1 SGDLS and CDR2 YYNGEE. Trimming stripped 3 bases from V and 13 bases from J, with 14 bases between. This CDR3 has 13 amino acids. CDR3 coding DNA: TGTGCCAGCAGCGCCCTAAGCGGGGTGCCCCTCCACTTT. It is translated as CASSALSGVPLHF.

This CDR3 is CASSLTGGWEKLFF. Here the CDR3 DNA reads TGTGCCAGTTCTCTGACAGGGGGTTGGGAAAAACTGTTTTTT. The rearrangement joins TRBV19 to TRBJ1-4; 9 bases fit TRBD1. The trim removed 8 bases at V and 8 bases at J, leaving 9 bases unmatched. Germline CDR1 LNHDA, CDR2 SQIVND (reference sequence). This CDR3 has 14 amino acids.

This sequence joins TRBV7-2 and TRBJ1-5; TRBD1 matches at 7 bases. CDR3 length: 15 amino acids. J gave up 3 bases and V 0 bases, and 2 bases lay outside the gene matches. Germline-derived CDR1 and CDR2 are SGHTA and FQGNSA. CDR3 sequence: CASSLATGNNQPQHF. DNA for the CDR3: TGTGCCAGCAGCTTAGCGACAGGGAACAATCAGCCCCAGCATTTT.

This rearrangement joins TRBV29-1 to TRBJ2-3; a possible D gene is TRBD1 (5 bases). Germline V CDR1 and CDR2: SQVTM, ANQGSEA. The germline V and J ends were trimmed by 1 base and 4 bases, with 9 bases remaining between them. The CDR3 is 13 residues long. The CDR3 sequence is CSVEGRAADTQYF. The CDR3 coding sequence is TGCAGCGTTGAAGGCAGGGCCGCAGATACGCAGTATTTT.

The genes are TRBV28 and TRBJ1-1; D unresolved. Germline V gene sequence: CDR1 MDHEN, CDR2 SYDVKM. Deletions cut 7 bases from V and 0 bases from J, with 9 bases between. The length of the CDR3 is 13 residues. The CDR3 DNA follows: TGTGCCAGCACGTTCCACATGAACACTGAAGCTTTCTTT. This translates into CASTFHMNTEAFF.

The chain employs TRBV2 and TRBJ2-7; D is perhaps TRBD1 (6 bases). Germline V gives CDR1 SNHLY, CDR2 FYNNEI. The CDR3 contains 15 residues. Trimming took off 6 bases at V and 0 bases at J, with 15 bases between the two ends. In nucleotides, the CDR3 is TGTGCCAGCAGACGGACAGCTTTTGCCTCCTACGAGCAGTACTTC. Its translation is CASRRTAFASYEQYF. Complete variable domain (other parts from reference TRBV2 and TRBJ2-7): EPEVTQTPSHQVTQMGQEVILRCVPISNHLYFYWYRQILGQKVEFLVSFYNNEISEKSEIFDDQFSVERPDGSNFTLKIRSTKLEDSAMYFCASRRTAFASYEQYFGPGTRLTVT.

DNA of the CDR3: TGTGCCTGGAGTCATTGGGAGGGAGTCTACGAGCAGTACTTC. Translating it yields CAWSHWEGVYEQYF. The chain is built from TRBV30 and TRBJ2-7; the match to TRBD2 covers 7 bases. Germline V gene lookup returns CDR1 GTSNPN and CDR2 SVGIG (reference sequence). The CDR3 has 14 residues. The ends lost 2 bases at V and 3 bases at J; junction bases unmatched: 7.

The chain couples TRBV6-6 to TRBJ2-3; the match to TRBD2 covers 7 bases. The germline gives CDR1 MNHNY, CDR2 SVGAGI (reference sequence). V gave up 5 bases and J gave up 0 bases; unmatched junction bases: 5. CDR3 size: 15 residues. The CDR3 coding sequence is TGTGCCAGCAGTCACCGGACTAGTAGCACAGATACGCAGTATTTT. Its translation: CASSHRTSSTDTQYF.

J is TRBJ1-6 and V is TRBV5-4, with a weak D call TRBD1 (5 bases). V was pared by 0 bases and J by 8 bases, with 12 bases between. The germline V gene has CDR1 SGHNT and CDR2 YYREEE (reference sequence). The CDR3 totals 15 residues. The CDR3 here is CASSLEGPVYSPLHF. CDR3 bases: TGTGCCAGCAGCTTGGAGGGGCCAGTTTATTCACCCCTCCACTTT.

The chain joins TRBV15 to TRBJ1-4, with a weak D call TRBD1 (5 bases). The V and J ends lost 5 bases and 3 bases respectively, with 16 bases between them. This CDR3 region has 16 residues. CDR1 and CDR2 from the germline V gene are LNHNV and YYDKDF (reference sequence). The CDR3 reads CATSRLAGRPNEKLFF. The CDR3, as DNA: TGTGCCACCAGCCGTCTTGCGGGGCGGCCTAATGAAAAACTGTTTTTT.

V gene TRBV18 combines with J gene TRBJ2-5; 8 bases line up with TRBD2. In germline, CDR1 is KGHSH, CDR2 LQKENI. The CDR3 is made up of 14 amino acids. V lost 2 bases and J lost 3; bases outside the gene matches: 2. In DNA form, the CDR3 reads TGTGCCAGCTCACCAGGCGGGGGGAAAGAGACCCAGTACTTC. Translating it yields CASSPGGGKETQYF. The full variable domain, rest sourced from reference TRBV18 and TRBJ2-5, is NAGVMQNPRHLVRRRGQEARLRCSPMKGHSHVYWYRQLPEEGLKFMVYLQKENIIDESGMPKERFSAEFPKEGPSILRIQQVVRGDSAAYFCASSPGGGKETQYFGPGTRLLVL.

The chain joins TRBV7-3 to TRBJ2-5; perhaps TRBD2 as D (6 bases). Germline loops: CDR1 SGHTA, CDR2 FQGTGA. The CDR3 contains 13 residues. V was cut by 3 bases and J by 7 bases, with 12 bases left in between. The CDR3 DNA sequence: TGTGCCAGCAGCTTGATAGCGGAAGGGACCCAGTACTTC. Amino acid sequence: CASSLIAEGTQYF.

The V and J genes are TRBV4-3 and TRBJ2-1; TRBD2 matches 8 bases. The germline gives CDR1 LGHNA, CDR2 YSLEER. The V gene end was trimmed by 1 base and the J gene end by 4 bases; junction bases not matched to a gene: 9. This CDR3 is 17 amino acids long. The CDR3 DNA sequence: TGCGCCAGCAGCCAAGGGTCGGCTAGCGGGTTTTACAATGAGCAGTTCTTC. The encoded protein is CASSQGSASGFYNEQFF.

The chain joins TRBV7-9 to TRBJ1-4; 10 bases are a match to TRBD1. The CDR3 has 15 amino acids. The junction had 0 bases not matched to a gene; V was cut back by 0 bases and J by 5 bases. Germline loops: CDR1 SEHNR, CDR2 FQNEAQ (reference sequence). The CDR3 loop reads CASSLAGQGNEKLFF. The CDR3 DNA is TGTGCCAGCAGCTTAGCGGGACAGGGGAATGAAAAACTGTTTTTT.